This entry describes one T cell receptor beta chain. In the original processing: How many nucleated cells were present was estimated from reference gene primer amplification. Measured with immunoSEQ multiplex PCR; TCRdb has only the in-frame clones, and not every one. Clonal size and the V and J genes are those of that table, whereas D and trimming came from the DNA. This table holds about 200,000 clones, about 79% found once. This record comes from a study of blood T cell repertoires in COVID-19. Study summary: COVID-19 samples from acute and convalescent phases originated in the United States, Italy and Spain. Sources were T cells, B-cell-depleted T cells, or PBMCs; the material itself was cDNA or gDNA.

The CDR3 runs 14 residues. Input material: peripheral blood. The source is a human donor in a cohort sampled during active COVID-19. The chain employs TRBV21-1 and TRBJ2-7; no DNA check was done on the table's D call, TRBD1. TRBV21-1 is a known pseudogene. CDR3: CASSGTGARYEQYF. The CDR3 DNA sequence: TGTGCCAGCTCTGGGACAGGGGCTCGGTACGAGCAGTACTTC.